These 21 T cell receptor beta chains were sequenced from one sample in a study of blood T cell repertoires in COVID-19. Measured with immunoSEQ multiplex PCR; TCRdb has only the in-frame clones, and not every one. The table includes 150,000 to 200,000 clones, 86% detected once. The sample comprised peripheral blood. The receptor source for this set is a man between 60 and 75 years old with acute or convalescent COVID-19.

V usage is TRBV28 and J usage is TRBJ2-7; 9 nucleotides agree with TRBD1. The germline V gene has CDR1 MDHEN and CDR2 SYDVKM. V lost 10 bases and J lost 3; bases outside the gene matches: 10. The CDR3 length is 14 residues. CDR3 amino acids: CATLPGDRVYEQYF. CDR3 bases: TGTGCCACCCTCCCGGGGGACAGGGTCTACGAGCAGTACTTC.

This clone has just a few counts. The chain combines TRBV30 with TRBJ1-5; the D is unclear. Trimming shortened V by 0 bases and J by 4 bases, and 4 bases separated the two germline ends. The CDR3 has 12 amino acids. CDR1 GTSNPN and CDR2 SVGIG come from the germline V gene (reference sequence). CDR3 nucleotides: TGTGCCTGGAGTGTAATAAATCAGCCCCAGCATTTT. Translated: CAWSVINQPQHF.

The chain employs TRBV5-1 and TRBJ1-1; possible D gene TRBD1, 6 bases. V was pared by 2 bases and J by 3 bases, with 11 bases between. Germline V CDR1 and CDR2: SGHRS, YFSETQ. The CDR3 runs 14 residues. The CDR3, as DNA: TGCGCCAGCAGCTTCGCCACAGGGTACACTGAAGCTTTCTTT. Its protein product is CASSFATGYTEAFF.

The V gene is TRBV29-1, the J gene TRBJ1-1; TRBD1 matches at 7 bases. J was trimmed by 5 bases and V by 7 bases; bases with no gene match: 4. The CDR3 is made up of 11 amino acids. The germline CDR1 and CDR2 sequences are SQVTM and ANQGSEA. DNA for the CDR3: TGCAGCGGAGGGGGCTTTACTGAAGCTTTCTTT. This codes for CSGGGFTEAFF.

This chain uses TRBV6-5 with TRBJ2-2; 8 bases align to TRBD1. J was trimmed by 0 bases and V by 11 bases; bases with no gene match: 5. This CDR3 is built from 14 residues. CDR1 and CDR2 (germline): MNHEY, SVGAGI. CDR3 loop: CAHRTGSNTGELFF. The DNA of the CDR3 is TGTGCCCATCGGACAGGGTCGAACACCGGGGAGCTGTTTTTT.

This clone was seen a single time. The chain uses TRBV7-3 and TRBJ1-1; 7 bases map to TRBD1. The CDR3 totals 14 residues. Germline V gives CDR1 SGHTA, CDR2 FQGTGA. V was pared by 3 bases and J by 0 bases, with 1 base of the junction left unmatched. CDR3 loop: CASSLGTVNTEAFF. CDR3 nucleotides: TGTGCCAGCAGCTTGGGGACAGTGAACACTGAAGCTTTCTTT.

This chain joins TRBV10-2 and TRBJ2-7, with 9 bases lining up with TRBD1. The CDR3 length is 14 residues. Per the germline V gene, CDR1 is WSHSY and CDR2 is SAAADI. With 6 bases clipped from V and 2 bases from J, the junction kept 5 bases outside the gene matches. The CDR3 DNA reads as TGCGCCAGCAGAGGGACAGGGTGGCCCTACGAGCAGTACTTC. Translating gives CASRGTGWPYEQYF.

The rearrangement links TRBV6-5 to TRBJ2-3; TRBD2 matches at 10 bases. CDR3 length: 14 amino acids. The junction had 3 bases not matched to a gene; V was cut back by 5 bases and J by 4 bases. Germline V CDR1 and CDR2: MNHEY, SVGAGI. The CDR3 protein is CASSPAGGPDTQYF. CDR3 sequence (DNA): TGTGCCAGCAGTCCAGCGGGAGGGCCAGATACGCAGTATTTT.

The chain joins TRBV5-4 to TRBJ2-1; 8 bases line up with TRBD1. CDR1 is SGHNT, CDR2 YYREEE, per germline (reference sequence). The ends lost 0 bases at V and 8 bases at J; junction bases unmatched: 13. The length of the CDR3 is 17 residues. CDR3 coding DNA: TGTGCCAGCAGCTTGGAAGGGGCCAGGGGGCAAAGACATGAGCAGTTCTTC. This encodes CASSLEGARGQRHEQFF.

The V and J genes are TRBV18 and TRBJ1-4, with 8 bases identical to TRBD1. V dropped 3 bases and J dropped 3; count of bases not matched to a gene: 0. The CDR3 has 14 amino acids. Per the germline V gene, CDR1 is KGHSH and CDR2 is LQKENI. The CDR3 DNA sequence: TGTGCCAGCTCACCGACAGGGGCTAATGAAAAACTGTTTTTT. It is translated as CASSPTGANEKLFF.

This rearrangement joins TRBV18 to TRBJ2-5; D remains ambiguous. CDR1 is KGHSH, CDR2 LQKENI, per germline. This CDR3 has 13 residues. The V end lost 1 base, the J end lost 2 bases, and 5 bases lay between the germline ends. CDR3 in amino acids: CASSPLPQETQYF. In DNA form, the CDR3 reads TGTGCCAGCTCACCACTTCCACAAGAGACCCAGTACTTC.

This clone was observed once. A junction end diverges from the germline sequence, so it may reflect a read error. The V gene is TRBV7-7, the J gene TRBJ1-1; D possibly corresponds to TRBD1 (5 bases). The CDR3 has 13 amino acids. Germline CDR1 reads SSHAT; CDR2 reads FNYEAQ (reference sequence). Here the CDR3 DNA reads TGTGCTAGCAGCTACGACAGGAACACTGAAGCTTTCTTT. It codes for CASSYDRNTEAFF.

This clone has a single count. J is TRBJ2-6 and V is TRBV19; perhaps TRBD1 as D (6 bases). The CDR3 covers 16 residues. The germline CDR1 and CDR2 sequences are LNHDA and SQIVND (reference sequence). Trimming removed 1 base at V and 2 bases at J, with 9 bases between. CDR3 DNA sequence: TGTGCCAGTAGTATAGGAGCAGGGGCTGGGGCCAACGTCCTGACTTTC. As protein: CASSIGAGAGANVLTF.

This chain uses TRBV29-1 with TRBJ2-5; D possibly corresponds to TRBD2 (5 bases). The CDR3 extends over 13 amino acids. Germline CDR1 reads SQVTM; CDR2 reads ANQGSEA. Trimming took off 0 bases at V and 4 bases at J, with 9 bases between the two ends. The CDR3, as DNA: TGCAGCGTTGAAGAGGTGGCGGGAGAGACCCAGTACTTC. Translation: CSVEEVAGETQYF.

The chain links TRBV18 to TRBJ1-2; maybe TRBD1 (5 bases). Trimming left V 5 bases short and J 0 bases short, with 7 bases between. Germline V gene data show CDR1 as KGHSH and CDR2 as LQKENI. This CDR3 contains 13 residues. This chain's CDR3 is CASSAGSNYGYTF. DNA of the CDR3: TGTGCCAGCTCAGCAGGGTCTAACTATGGCTACACCTTC. Looking up the rest from reference TRBV18 and TRBJ1-2 gives the full variable domain: NAGVMQNPRHLVRRRGQEARLRCSPMKGHSHVYWYRQLPEEGLKFMVYLQKENIIDESGMPKERFSAEFPKEGPSILRIQQVVRGDSAAYFCASSAGSNYGYTFGSGTRLTVV.

The chain uses TRBV3-1 (or the pseudogene TRBV3-2) and TRBJ2-7; TRBD1 aligns across 9 bases. The V segment lost 2 bases and the J segment 3 bases; nucleotides outside the gene matches: 8. Germline V lookup: CDR1 LGHDT, CDR2 YNNKEL (reference sequence). This CDR3 spans 16 amino acids. The CDR3 DNA sequence: TGTGCCAGCAGCCAACACCAACAGGGGGCAGGCTACGAGCAGTACTTC. Translation gives CASSQHQQGAGYEQYF.

The chain combines TRBV7-3 with TRBJ2-5, with 7 bases that match TRBD1. V lost 6 bases to trimming and J lost 3 bases; unmatched junction nucleotides: 4. From germline, CDR1 is SGHTA and CDR2 FQGTGA. The CDR3 spans 13 residues. The CDR3 here is CASSFQGEETQYF. For the CDR3, the DNA is TGTGCCAGCAGTTTCCAGGGGGAAGAGACCCAGTACTTC.

This chain joins TRBV4-1 and TRBJ2-1; 10 nucleotides line up with TRBD2. The V and J ends lost 4 bases and 5 bases, in that order; junction bases with no gene match: 5. CDR3 length: 15 residues. The germline CDR1 and CDR2 sequences are MGHRA and YSYEKL. This chain's CDR3 is CASSLMGLAHNEQFF. The CDR3 DNA reads as TGCGCCAGCAGCCTAATGGGACTAGCGCACAATGAGCAGTTCTTC.

V is TRBV23-1 and J is TRBJ2-2; maybe TRBD2 (6 bases). TRBV23-1 is an ORF, with its function uncertain. Trimming pared 2 bases from V and 6 bases from J, leaving 16 bases between. There are 16 residues in the CDR3. The DNA for the CDR3 is TGCGCCAGCAGTCAACCAAGCGGGTGCGGGGCCGGGGAGCTGTTTTTT. This sequence encodes CASSQPSGCGAGELFF.

The V call is TRBV21-1, the J call TRBJ2-5; the D segment call TRBD2 is taken from the table without a DNA check. TRBV21-1 is tagged as a pseudogene. The CDR3 is made up of 15 amino acids. CDR3 sequence (DNA): TGTGCCAGCAGAGAGGCCCCGGGGGTGGAAGAGACCCAGTACTTC. It codes for CASREAPGVEETQYF.

This clone was counted a single time. This chain joins TRBV6-6 and TRBJ2-7; D is unresolved. Germline V gene lookup returns CDR1 MNHNY and CDR2 SVGAGI (reference sequence). This CDR3 is 11 amino acids long. Trimming took 6 bases from V and 3 from J, leaving 6 bases between them. CDR3 region: CASSLGYEQYF. CDR3 coding DNA: TGTGCCAGCAGCCTAGGCTACGAGCAGTACTTC.